This TCR beta chain derives from a study of cytomegalovirus exposure and HLA in healthy donors. For the study at large: Counted in an early data release were some 81 million unique TCRs from HLA-typed donors. Study-wide findings and caveats: TCR beta chains numbering more than 150 were designated cytomegalovirus-associated. In all likelihood, a cluster of highly shared sequence variants was a sequencing artifact.

This clone has just a few counts. Its cognate antigen is unknown. Germline CDR1 is SGHKS and CDR2 is YYEKEE (reference sequence). There are 15 residues in the CDR3. V dropped 4 bases and J dropped 4; count of bases not matched to a gene: 7. Researchers ran the PCR with 60 Vbeta and 13 Jbeta primers. Assay used: immunoSEQ multiplex PCR; TCRdb lists only in-frame clones, some missing. The data show about 140,000 clones, roughly 76% seen once. This sequence was found in a female donor in good health and CMV-seronegative. Sequencing used PBMCs. V and J are TRBV5-5 and TRBJ1-4; 7 bases agree with TRBD1. The CDR3 region has the DNA TGTGCCAGCAGCCCCAGGACAGGAGTTAATGAAAAACTGTTTTTT. Its protein is CASSPRTGVNEKLFF.